This T cell receptor beta chain stems from a study of metastatic and nonmetastatic thyroid tumors. TCRdb re-clonotyped the PCR reads via MiXCR. Here the sample spans about 9,000 clones, about 14% being singletons. This CDR3 has 13 amino acids. V was cut by 6 bases and J by 4 bases, with 13 bases left in between. Germline lookup yields CDR1 ENHRY and CDR2 SYGVKD. This clone rates as medium-sized. Thyroid surgery was preceded by no treatment in any patient. This TCR was recovered from a female donor with papillary thyroid cancer or a benign thyroid nodule (not recorded which). Some clones in this sample may be carry-over from other donors' samples. Sequencing was carried out using blood. The chain couples TRBV10-3 to TRBJ2-7; D gene uncertain. DNA for the CDR3: TGTGCCATCAGGGCTTATCCAGCATACGAGCAGTACTTC. This codes for CAIRAYPAYEQYF.